The 2 T cell receptor beta chains reported below all come from one sample, sequenced in a study of molecular identifiers for immune sequencing clone quantification. One entry per CDR3 protein results from TCRdb running MiXCR on the PCR reads. Here the sample spans nearly 650,000 distinct CDR3 sequences, about 25% being singletons. The sequenced sample consisted of naive CD8+ T cells from blood, with Jurkat cell RNA spiked in. Subset given: FACS-sorted CD8+CD4-CCR7+CD45RA+ naive T cells. The receptors stem from a human donor in good health. Some libraries in this study had Jurkat cell RNA spiked in.

This clonotype was observed at least ten times. One junction end does not reproduce the germline sequence, and a read error may be involved. The chain links TRBV5-1 to TRBJ2-5; the D is unclear. Germline values: CDR1 SGHRS, CDR2 YFSETQ. The CDR3 length is 11 residues. CDR3: CASSHEETQYF. CDR3 sequence (DNA): TGTGCCAGCAGCCACGAAGAGACCCAGTACTTC. Together with reference TRBV5-1 and TRBJ2-5, the CDR3 gives the full variable domain: KAGVTQTPRYLIKTRGQQVTLSCSPISGHRSVSWYQQTPGQGLQFLFEYFSETQRNKGNFPGRFSGRQFSNSRSEMNVSTLELGDSALYLCASSHEETQYFGPGTRLLVL.

This clonotype was detected ten times or more. The chain recombines TRBV5-4 with TRBJ2-7, with 8 bases fitting TRBD1. The germline gives CDR1 SGHNT, CDR2 YYREEE (reference sequence). This CDR3 contains 15 residues. V lost 4 bases to trimming and J lost 0 bases; unmatched junction nucleotides: 6. The CDR3 DNA reads as TGTGCCAGCAGCCCGGGGCAGGGGGCCTCCTACGAGCAGTACTTC. It is translated as CASSPGQGASYEQYF.